One sample yielded the 21 T cell receptor beta chains listed below, sequenced in a study of blood T cell repertoires in COVID-19. The assay was immunoSEQ multiplex PCR, and TCRdb's table has in-frame clones only and misses some. Of 120,000 to 150,000 clones listed, 70% to 90% are singletons. Sequencing used peripheral blood. These receptors originate from a woman aged 60-75 years with COVID-19, enrolled during active disease.

The genes are TRBV18 and TRBJ1-3; D remains unclear. The germline V gene encodes CDR1 KGHSH and CDR2 LQKENI. V gave up 1 base and J gave up 0 bases, with 10 bases separating them. The CDR3 totals 16 residues. The CDR3 DNA sequence: TGTGCCAGCTCACCACTTGACACCATCTCTGGAAACACCATATATTTT. Translated: CASSPLDTISGNTIYF.

CDR3 in DNA: TGTGCCAGTAGGGGGGGATCCTATAGCTCCTATGGCTACACCTTC. Protein sequence: CASRGGSYSSYGYTF. The genes are TRBV19 and TRBJ1-2, with a weak D call TRBD1 (5 bases). CDR1 LNHDA and CDR2 SQIVND come from the germline V gene (reference sequence). V was cut by 6 bases and J by 4 bases, with 18 bases left in between. CDR3 size: 15 residues.

The chain employs TRBV27 and TRBJ1-2, with D possibly matching TRBD1 (6 bases). Germline V gene data show CDR1 as MNHEY and CDR2 as SMNVEV (reference sequence). The CDR3 is 14 residues long. With 1 base removed from V and 8 bases from J, the gap between germline ends came to 14 bases. The CDR3 loop is CASSLLGTRAGYTF. The CDR3 bases are TGTGCCAGCAGTTTATTAGGGACACGAGCCGGCTACACCTTC.

The V and J genes are TRBV6-5 and TRBJ2-7; 9 bases line up with TRBD1. J gave up 0 bases and V 5 bases, and 2 bases lay outside the gene matches. This CDR3 region has 14 residues. Germline loops: CDR1 MNHEY, CDR2 SVGAGI. The CDR3 region is CASSTTGGSYEQYF. For the CDR3, the DNA is TGTGCCAGCAGTACGACAGGGGGCTCCTACGAGCAGTACTTC.

The rearrangement links TRBV15 to TRBJ1-3; 10 bases are shared with TRBD1. V lost 0 bases and J lost 7; bases outside the gene matches: 3. Looked up from germline, CDR1 is LNHNV and CDR2 is YYDKDF (reference sequence). CDR3 length: 15 amino acids. The CDR3 DNA sequence: TGTGCCACCAGCAGAGATCCGGGACAGGGGAACACCATATATTTT. It is translated as CATSRDPGQGNTIYF. The entire variable domain, with the rest obtained from reference TRBV15 and TRBJ1-3, is as follows: DAMVIQNPRYQVTQFGKPVTLSCSQTLNHNVMYWYQQKSSQAPKLLFHYYDKDFNNEADTPDNFQSRRPNTSFCFLDIRSPGLGDTAMYLCATSRDPGQGNTIYFGEGSWLTVV.

V usage is TRBV27 and J usage is TRBJ1-1, with D maybe TRBD1 (6 bases). The ends were cut back, 4 bases at V and 3 bases at J, with 18 bases in the middle. This CDR3 has 16 amino acids. Germline CDR1 reads MNHEY; CDR2 reads SMNVEV (reference sequence). The CDR3 region is CASSSTTTGLHTEAFF. Written as DNA, the CDR3 is TGTGCCAGCAGTTCGACGACTACAGGGCTCCACACTGAAGCTTTCTTT.

The CDR3 loop is CASSLRDNSYEQYF. For the CDR3, the DNA is TGTGCCAGCAGCCTCCGGGACAACTCCTACGAGCAGTACTTC. This sequence joins TRBV5-6 and TRBJ2-7, with D tentatively TRBD1 (6 bases). The germline V gene encodes CDR1 SGHDT and CDR2 YYEEEE. CDR3 length: 14 residues. Trimming left V 4 bases short and J 0 bases short, with 11 bases between.

The V gene is TRBV18, the J gene TRBJ1-1; TRBD1 is a possible D gene (5 bases). Germline V CDR1 and CDR2: KGHSH, LQKENI. The ends were cut back, 3 bases at V and 4 bases at J, with 21 bases in the middle. This CDR3 is built from 17 residues. CDR3 amino acids: CASSPTGEGPGSTEAFF. Written as DNA, the CDR3 is TGTGCCAGCTCACCCACGGGGGAGGGGCCTGGGAGCACTGAAGCTTTCTTT. The entire variable domain, with the rest obtained from reference TRBV18 and TRBJ1-1, is as follows: NAGVMQNPRHLVRRRGQEARLRCSPMKGHSHVYWYRQLPEEGLKFMVYLQKENIIDESGMPKERFSAEFPKEGPSILRIQQVVRGDSAAYFCASSPTGEGPGSTEAFFGQGTRLTVV.

J is TRBJ2-1 and V is TRBV10-3, with TRBD2 identical over 10 bases. The CDR3 extends over 17 amino acids. Germline V gene lookup returns CDR1 ENHRY and CDR2 SYGVKD. Trimming cost V 6 bases and J 9 bases; bases outside gene matches: 17. The CDR3 loop reads CAIRVGLGSGGAREQFF. CDR3 coding DNA: TGTGCCATCAGGGTTGGGTTGGGGAGCGGGGGGGCGCGTGAGCAGTTCTTC.

This clone is a singleton in its sample. The rearrangement uses TRBV7-2 and TRBJ2-3; 10 nucleotides line up with TRBD1. The CDR3 totals 15 residues. Losses at the gene ends were 3 bases for V and 4 bases for J; bases not matched to a gene: 4. Germline CDR1 reads SGHTA; CDR2 reads FQGNSA. The CDR3 bases are TGTGCCAGCAGCTTGACCGGGACAGGGGCAGATACGCAGTATTTT. Protein: CASSLTGTGADTQYF.

This chain links TRBV5-1 with TRBJ1-1; 9 bases map to TRBD1. Germline-derived CDR1 and CDR2 are SGHRS and YFSETQ. V gave up 3 bases and J gave up 0 bases; unmatched junction bases: 6. The CDR3 runs 16 residues. CDR3 bases: TGCGCCAGCAGCTCGCCGGGACAGGGAATGAACACTGAAGCTTTCTTT. It encodes CASSSPGQGMNTEAFF.

This clone was observed a single time. This rearrangement joins TRBV10-3 to TRBJ2-7, with D possibly being TRBD2 (6 bases). CDR1 is ENHRY and CDR2 is SYGVKD in the germline V gene. The CDR3 runs 13 residues. Trimming took 6 bases from V and 1 from J, leaving 10 bases between them. The CDR3 DNA reads as TGTGCCATCAGCCGGGACTGGTCCTACGAGCAGTACTTC. It codes for CAISRDWSYEQYF.

This clone has only one observation. The chain joins TRBV4-1 to TRBJ1-1; TRBD1 might be the D (5 bases). Trimming shortened V by 4 bases and J by 11 bases, and 29 bases separated the two germline ends. The CDR3 totals 17 residues. Germline values: CDR1 MGHRA, CDR2 YSYEKL. CDR3 DNA: TGCGCCAGCAGCCCACAGGAGAAGGAAGGATCGTCTCTAGACGCTTTCTTT. Translation gives CASSPQEKEGSSLDAFF.

The V gene is TRBV11-3, the J gene TRBJ2-1; D not resolved. Germline-derived CDR1 and CDR2 are SGHNT and YENEEA. This CDR3 has 14 residues. Trimming left V 3 bases short and J 8 bases short, with 14 bases between. Here the CDR3 DNA reads TGTGCCAGCAGCTTGGGTCTGGAGCCGTATGAGCAGTTCTTC. Its protein is CASSLGLEPYEQFF.

V usage is TRBV6-2 or TRBV6-3 and J usage is TRBJ2-5; TRBD1 matches 7 bases. Germline CDR1 is MNHEY and CDR2 is SVGEGT. V was pared by 2 bases and J by 3 bases, with 3 bases of the junction left unmatched. The CDR3 length is 14 residues. The CDR3 region has the DNA TGTGCCAGCAGTTACCCCGGACAGGAAGAGACCCAGTACTTC. Its translation is CASSYPGQEETQYF.

The chain carries TRBV6-5 and TRBJ2-7; 8 bases line up with TRBD2. CDR1 MNHEY and CDR2 SVGAGI come from the germline V gene. The CDR3 spans 14 residues. The trim removed 6 bases at V and 10 bases at J, leaving 14 bases unmatched. The CDR3 coding sequence is TGTGCCAGCAGAACGACTGGCGGGGGGACCATACAGTACTTC. This encodes CASRTTGGGTIQYF.

The chain joins TRBV6-5 to TRBJ1-4; maybe TRBD1 (6 bases). V lost 0 bases and J lost 3, with 11 bases in between. CDR3 length equals 16 residues. Germline CDR1 is MNHEY and CDR2 is SVGAGI. The CDR3 spells CASSYSTGQSNEKLFF. Written as DNA, the CDR3 is TGTGCCAGCAGTTACTCGACAGGACAGTCTAATGAAAAACTGTTTTTT.

The chain joins TRBV7-9 to TRBJ2-2; D not certain. V shed 6 bases and J shed 5 bases, with 16 bases lying between them. Germline-derived CDR1 and CDR2 are SEHNR and FQNEAQ (reference sequence). The CDR3 loop spans 15 amino acids. The CDR3 spells CASSSGTLGTGELFF. The CDR3 nucleotides are TGTGCCAGCAGTTCGGGTACCCTAGGTACCGGGGAGCTGTTTTTT.

This clone turned up a few times. The rearrangement links TRBV7-9 to TRBJ1-6; 7 nucleotides line up with TRBD1. The CDR3 length is 14 residues. In germline, CDR1 is SEHNR, CDR2 FQNEAQ (reference sequence). The V segment lost 5 bases and the J segment 8 bases; nucleotides outside the gene matches: 6. This CDR3 is CASSPRQGYSPLHF. Here the CDR3 DNA reads TGTGCCAGCAGCCCCCGACAGGGATATTCACCCCTCCACTTT.

The chain is built from TRBV6-5 and TRBJ1-3; D remains ambiguous. The V gene's germline CDR1 is MNHEY and CDR2 SVGAGI. V lost 4 bases and J 0 bases, leaving 7 bases between the germline ends. The length of the CDR3 is 14 residues. DNA of the CDR3: TGTGCCAGCAGTTCCATTCCCTCTGGAAACACCATATATTTT. This sequence encodes CASSSIPSGNTIYF.

The chain has TRBV2 and TRBJ1-1, with D possibly TRBD1 on 5 matching bases. Germline V gives CDR1 SNHLY, CDR2 FYNNEI. CDR3 length: 14 amino acids. V was pared by 7 bases and J by 1 base, with 13 bases between. The CDR3 DNA is TGTGCCAGCATCCTTAGACAGACGAACACTGAAGCTTTCTTT. Amino acid sequence: CASILRQTNTEAFF.